What follows is one TCR beta chain and its context. This sample is drawn from a study of blood T cell repertoires in COVID-19. Study background: Acute and convalescent COVID-19 specimens originated in the United States, Italy and Spain. T cells, B-cell-depleted T cells, or PBMCs supplied cDNA or gDNA.

V gave up 7 bases and J gave up 5 bases, with 14 bases separating them. The CDR3 has 13 residues. Germline V CDR1 and CDR2: SNHLY, FYNNEI. Sequencing used immunoSEQ multiplex PCR; TCRdb keeps in-frame clones, though not all of them. The repertoire includes tens of thousands of clones, roughly 90% of them detected once, and just under 2% sits in the top ten. This TCR was sampled from a man aged 30-40 years with acute or convalescent COVID-19. The rearrangement joins TRBV2 to TRBJ1-2; TRBD1 is a possible D gene (6 bases). The specimen was peripheral blood. CDR3 region: CASISGARYGYTF. Written as DNA, the CDR3 is TGTGCCAGCATCTCAGGGGCACGGTATGGCTACACCTTC.